This is a list of T cell receptor beta chains from one sample in a study of blood T cells in healthy people across ages. Using its own MiXCR run on the 5' RACE reads, TCRdb lists one record per CDR3 protein. The sample includes 760,000 or so distinct CDR3 sequences, 20% to 30% of them seen just once. This sample also belongs to another study, concerning T cells of mothers and their children.

Sequencing used blood. These TCRs come from a boy between 10 and 17 years old in good health. Both conserved end residues are part of each CDR3. The size of a clone is reported for some rows only, either as once, few or many, or as a class for expanded clones.

v_gene: TRBV29-1
abundance: .
CDR3aa: CSVCSGTDYEQYF

v_gene: TRBV7-3
abundance: .
CDR3aa: CASSLTSGKGYEQYF

v_gene: TRBV9
abundance: .
CDR3aa: CASSVVGGKTQYF

v_gene: TRBV15
abundance: .
CDR3aa: CATSRNRGFTSGNTIYF

v_gene: TRBV4-1
abundance: few
CDR3aa: CASSQDRAYTGELFF

v_gene: TRBV19
abundance: .
CDR3aa: CASSISARGYEQYF

v_gene: TRBV29-1
abundance: few
CDR3aa: CSVEVAAPYEQYF

v_gene: TRBV29-1
abundance: .
CDR3aa: CSVEGRETYEQYF

v_gene: TRBV3-1
abundance: few
CDR3aa: CASSQDLGDRTDTQYF

v_gene: TRBV7-8
abundance: few
CDR3aa: CASSSGTVAYEQYF

v_gene: TRBV20-1
abundance: .
CDR3aa: CSARDRQGADGYTF

v_gene: TRBV9
abundance: .
CDR3aa: CASSPAKGARGSYNEQFF

v_gene: TRBV5-1
abundance: .
CDR3aa: CASSYIQGVTEAFF

v_gene: TRBV2
abundance: .
CDR3aa: CASRETGQGSVYDEQFF

v_gene: TRBV18
abundance: .
CDR3aa: CASSPLGTTEAFF

v_gene: TRBV2
abundance: few
CDR3aa: CASRALGAQDEQYF

v_gene: TRBV7-8
abundance: few
CDR3aa: CASSLKVSRTGGYGYTF

v_gene: TRBV6-2/TRBV6-3
abundance: .
CDR3aa: CASSYYPIYGASSYNEQFF

v_gene: TRBV7-8
abundance: few
CDR3aa: CASSLLGVEQYF

v_gene: TRBV10-3
abundance: few
CDR3aa: CAISESSGTYNEQFF

v_gene: TRBV3-1
abundance: .
CDR3aa: CASRGTSGEEQFF

v_gene: TRBV10-3
abundance: .
CDR3aa: CAISVVADLGTYEQYF

v_gene: TRBV5-1
abundance: .
CDR3aa: CASSLGRQGGNEQFF

v_gene: TRBV10-3
abundance: .
CDR3aa: CAISYSYEQYF

v_gene: TRBV18
abundance: .
CDR3aa: CASSPYLAGVKYTGELFF